This is a list of T cell receptor beta chains from one sample in a study of T cells in Graves' hyperthyroidism and ophthalmopathy. TCRdb itself ran the multiplex PCR reads through MiXCR, one entry per CDR3 protein. The sample records some 600,000 distinct CDR3 sequences, approximately 15% being singletons. Material: blood. Source of these receptors: a woman in her 30s with Graves' hyperthyroidism that later progressed to Graves' ophthalmopathy. The CDR3 runs from the conserved cysteine through the conserved F or W. D genes are given only for firm matches. The size field is filled for only some rows; it gives once, few, many or a size class.

CDR3 protein: CASNLWAATYGYTF; CDR3 DNA: TGTGCCAGCAATCTGTGGGCAGCCACCTATGGCTACACCTTC; V gene: TRBV27; J gene: TRBJ1-2; D gene: -; clone size: -
CDR3 protein: CAWSPGQGESDTQYF; CDR3 DNA: TGTGCCTGGAGCCCCGGACAGGGGGAGTCAGATACGCAGTATTTT; V gene: TRBV30; J gene: TRBJ2-3; D gene: TRBD1; clone size: many
CDR3 protein: CASRLAVSPEQYF; CDR3 DNA: TGTGCCAGCAGACTAGCCGTATCTCCCGAGCAGTACTTC; V gene: TRBV28; J gene: TRBJ2-7; D gene: -; clone size: -
CDR3 protein: CASSLNFFDEQYF; CDR3 DNA: TGTGCCAGCAGTTTAAACTTTTTCGACGAGCAGTACTTC; V gene: TRBV12-3/TRBV12-4; J gene: TRBJ2-7; D gene: -; clone size: many
CDR3 protein: CAISVGGQGTYNEQFF; CDR3 DNA: TGTGCCATCAGTGTTGGGGGACAGGGGACATACAATGAGCAGTTCTTC; V gene: TRBV10-3; J gene: TRBJ2-1; D gene: TRBD1; clone size: few
CDR3 protein: CASSRTSGDDTQYF; CDR3 DNA: TGTGCCAGCAGCCGGACTAGCGGGGATGATACGCAGTATTTT; V gene: TRBV7-9; J gene: TRBJ2-3; D gene: TRBD2; clone size: -
CDR3 protein: CASSQDPVKSYEQYF; CDR3 DNA: TGCGCCAGCAGCCAAGATCCGGTCAAATCCTACGAGCAGTACTTC; V gene: TRBV4-3; J gene: TRBJ2-7; D gene: -; clone size: -
CDR3 protein: CASSRGGQLEQYF; CDR3 DNA: TGTGCCAGTAGTCGAGGGGGGCAACTTGAGCAGTACTTC; V gene: TRBV19; J gene: TRBJ2-7; D gene: -; clone size: -
CDR3 protein: CASSLTSNSVQHF; CDR3 DNA: TGTGCCAGCAGCTTAACGTCAAACAGTGTTCAGCATTTT; V gene: TRBV7-3; J gene: TRBJ1-5; D gene: -; clone size: -
CDR3 protein: CASSPGAGYQPQHF; CDR3 DNA: TGTGCCAGCAGCCCCGGGGCAGGGTATCAGCCCCAGCATTTT; V gene: TRBV12-3/TRBV12-4; J gene: TRBJ1-5; D gene: -; clone size: -
CDR3 protein: CASRVTGAIYNEQFF; CDR3 DNA: TGTGCCAGCAGGGTGACAGGGGCCATCTACAATGAGCAGTTCTTC; V gene: TRBV28; J gene: TRBJ2-1; D gene: TRBD1; clone size: many